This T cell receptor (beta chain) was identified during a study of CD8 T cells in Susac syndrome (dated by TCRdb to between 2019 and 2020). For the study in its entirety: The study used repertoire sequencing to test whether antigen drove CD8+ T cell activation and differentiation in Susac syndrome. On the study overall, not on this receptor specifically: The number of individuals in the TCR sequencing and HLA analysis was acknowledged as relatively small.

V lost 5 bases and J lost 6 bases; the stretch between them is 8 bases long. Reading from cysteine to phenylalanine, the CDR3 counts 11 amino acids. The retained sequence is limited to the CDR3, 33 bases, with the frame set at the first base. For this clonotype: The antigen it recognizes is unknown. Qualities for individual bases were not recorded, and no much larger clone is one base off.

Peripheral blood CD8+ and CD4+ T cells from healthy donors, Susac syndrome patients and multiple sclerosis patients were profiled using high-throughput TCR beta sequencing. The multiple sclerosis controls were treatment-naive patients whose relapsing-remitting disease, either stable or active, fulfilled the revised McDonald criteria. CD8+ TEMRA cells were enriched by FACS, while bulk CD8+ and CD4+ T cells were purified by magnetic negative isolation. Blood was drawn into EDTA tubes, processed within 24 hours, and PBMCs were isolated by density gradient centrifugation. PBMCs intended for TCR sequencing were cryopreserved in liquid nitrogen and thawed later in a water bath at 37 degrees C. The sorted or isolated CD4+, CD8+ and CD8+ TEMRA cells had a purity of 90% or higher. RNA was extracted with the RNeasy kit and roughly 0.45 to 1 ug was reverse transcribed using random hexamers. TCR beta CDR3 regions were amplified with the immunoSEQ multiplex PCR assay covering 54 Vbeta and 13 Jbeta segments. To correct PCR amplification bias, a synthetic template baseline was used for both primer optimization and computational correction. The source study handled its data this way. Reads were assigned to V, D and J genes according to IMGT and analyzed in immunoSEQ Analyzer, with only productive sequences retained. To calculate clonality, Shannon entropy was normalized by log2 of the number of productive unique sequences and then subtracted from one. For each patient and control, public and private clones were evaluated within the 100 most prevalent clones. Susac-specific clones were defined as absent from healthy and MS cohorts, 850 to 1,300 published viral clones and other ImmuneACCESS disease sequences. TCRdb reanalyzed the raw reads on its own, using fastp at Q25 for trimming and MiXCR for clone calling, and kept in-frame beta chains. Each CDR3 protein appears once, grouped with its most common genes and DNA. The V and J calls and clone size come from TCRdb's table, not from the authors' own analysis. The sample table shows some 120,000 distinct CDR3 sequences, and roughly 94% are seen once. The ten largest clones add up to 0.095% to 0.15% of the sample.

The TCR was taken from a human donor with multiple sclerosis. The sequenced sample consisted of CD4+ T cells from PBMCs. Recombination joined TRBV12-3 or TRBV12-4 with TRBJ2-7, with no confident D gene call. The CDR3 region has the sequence CASSRSSEQYF. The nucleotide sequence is TGTGCCAGCAGTCGATCATCCGAGCAGTACTTC.